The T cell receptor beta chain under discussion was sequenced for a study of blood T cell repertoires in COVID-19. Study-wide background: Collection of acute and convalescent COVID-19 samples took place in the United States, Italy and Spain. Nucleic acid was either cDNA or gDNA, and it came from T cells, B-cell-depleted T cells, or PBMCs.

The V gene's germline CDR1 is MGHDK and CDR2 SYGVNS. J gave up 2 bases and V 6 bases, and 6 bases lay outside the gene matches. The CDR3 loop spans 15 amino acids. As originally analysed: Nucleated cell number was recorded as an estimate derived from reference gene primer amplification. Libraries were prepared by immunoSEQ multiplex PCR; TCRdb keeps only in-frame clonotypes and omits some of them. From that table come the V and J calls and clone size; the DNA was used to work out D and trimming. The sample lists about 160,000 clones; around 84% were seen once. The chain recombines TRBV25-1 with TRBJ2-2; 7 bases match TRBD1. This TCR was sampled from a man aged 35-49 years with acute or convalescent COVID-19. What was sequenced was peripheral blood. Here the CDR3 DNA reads TGTGCCAGCAGCGGGGACAGTCGTAACACCGGGGAGCTGTTTTTT. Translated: CASSGDSRNTGELFF.